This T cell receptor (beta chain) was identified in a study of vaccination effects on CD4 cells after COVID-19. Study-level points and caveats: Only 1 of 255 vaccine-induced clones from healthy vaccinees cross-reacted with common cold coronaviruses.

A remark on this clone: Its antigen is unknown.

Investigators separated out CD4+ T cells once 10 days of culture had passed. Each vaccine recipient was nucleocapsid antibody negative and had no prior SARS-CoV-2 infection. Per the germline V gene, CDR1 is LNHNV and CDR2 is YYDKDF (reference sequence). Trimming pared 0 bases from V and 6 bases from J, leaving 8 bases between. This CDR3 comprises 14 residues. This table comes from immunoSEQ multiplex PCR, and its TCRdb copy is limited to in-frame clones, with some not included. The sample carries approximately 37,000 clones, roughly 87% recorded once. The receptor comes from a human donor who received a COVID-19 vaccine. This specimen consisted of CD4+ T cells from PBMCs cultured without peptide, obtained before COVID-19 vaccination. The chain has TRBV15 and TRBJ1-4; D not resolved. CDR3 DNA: TGTGCCACCAGCAGAGATAACGGTGATGAAAAACTGTTTTTT. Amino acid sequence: CATSRDNGDEKLFF. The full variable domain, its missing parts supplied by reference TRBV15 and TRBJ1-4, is DAMVIQNPRYQVTQFGKPVTLSCSQTLNHNVMYWYQQKSSQAPKLLFHYYDKDFNNEADTPDNFQSRRPNTSFCFLDIRSPGLGDTAMYLCATSRDNGDEKLFFGSGTQLSVL.